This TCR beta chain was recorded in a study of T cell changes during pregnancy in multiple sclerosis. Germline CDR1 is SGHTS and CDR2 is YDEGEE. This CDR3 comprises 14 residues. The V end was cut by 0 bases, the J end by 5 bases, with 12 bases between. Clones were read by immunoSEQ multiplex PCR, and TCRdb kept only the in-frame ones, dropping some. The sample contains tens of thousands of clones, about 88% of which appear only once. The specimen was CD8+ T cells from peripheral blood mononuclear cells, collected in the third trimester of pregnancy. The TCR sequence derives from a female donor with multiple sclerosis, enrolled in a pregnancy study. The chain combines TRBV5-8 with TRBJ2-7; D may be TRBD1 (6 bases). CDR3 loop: CASSLEVQGNEQYF. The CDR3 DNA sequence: TGTGCCAGCAGCTTGGAAGTACAGGGTAACGAGCAGTACTTC.